This TCR beta chain is drawn from a study of shared clonotypes between healthy human individuals. Study conclusions and caveats: Naive CD4 clonotype sharing across a handful of donors was approximately 5%.

The protocol was immunoSEQ multiplex PCR, while the TCRdb copy is restricted to in-frame clones and leaves out a portion. The sample records hundreds of thousands of clones, around 96% being singletons. Terminally differentiated effector memory CD45RA+ cells were left out of the naive CD8 fraction, which was CD45RO-negative and positively selected for CCR7. This CDR3 region has 16 residues. J lost 4 bases, V lost 0 bases, and 9 bases had no gene match. The germline CDR1 and CDR2 sequences are LGHNA and YSLEER. Turning to this clone: Its specificity is not known.

This receptor was identified in a man aged 30 to 39 in good health. V gene TRBV4-3 combines with J gene TRBJ2-7; 7 bases agree with TRBD2. Source material: naive CD8+ T cells sorted from blood. The CDR3 DNA is TGCGCCAGCAGCCAAGATATTACTAGCGATCCATACGAGCAGTACTTC. This translates into CASSQDITSDPYEQYF.